Below are 14 T cell receptor beta chains sequenced from a single sample in a study of post-analysis software for immune sequencing data. Findings and caveats of the study: When patients were compared with controls, 4 or 5 TRBV segments were more frequent, TRBV5-6, TRBV5-1 and TRBV20-1 among them.

These receptors' targets are unknown. cDNA libraries for TCR beta contained unique molecular identifiers. Each CDR3 protein is one row after TCRdb ran MiXCR on the PCR reads. Here the sample spans about 800,000 distinct CDR3 sequences, approximately 30% being singletons. The sample consisted of blood. The receptor source for this set is a girl aged 5-17 years with multiple sclerosis.

This clonotype was counted between two and nine times. The chain links TRBV7-9 to TRBJ2-1; no clear D. V dropped 3 bases and J dropped 8 bases, with 11 bases sitting between them. The CDR3 sequence is 13 residues long. Germline V gives CDR1 SEHNR, CDR2 FQNEAQ (reference sequence). This chain's CDR3 is CASSFGWGHEQFF. The DNA of the CDR3 is TGTGCCAGCAGCTTTGGATGGGGTCATGAGCAGTTCTTC.

In DNA form, the CDR3 reads TGTGCCAGCAGCTTAACGGGTCTGGGGGGGCAAGAGACCCAGTACTTC. Protein sequence: CASSLTGLGGQETQYF. The rearrangement links TRBV7-9 to TRBJ2-5; 7 positions agree with TRBD2. The CDR3 contains 16 residues. CDR1 SEHNR and CDR2 FQNEAQ come from the germline V gene (reference sequence). The J segment lost 2 bases and the V segment lost 2 bases, leaving 8 bases of the junction unmatched.

To note about this clonotype: Relative to the germline gene, one junction end is altered; a read error may explain this. The chain employs TRBV4-3 and TRBJ1-6, with 8 bases fitting TRBD1. From germline, CDR1 is LGHNA and CDR2 YSLEER. The length of the CDR3 is 16 residues. For the CDR3, the DNA is TGCGCCAGCAGCCCTACCGACAGGGGAAACAATTCACCCCCCCACTTT. Protein sequence: CASSPTDRGNNSPPHF.

Many counts were recorded for this clonotype. The genes are TRBV4-3 and TRBJ2-7; D unresolved. The CDR3 is 14 amino acids. The germline V gene encodes CDR1 LGHNA and CDR2 YSLEER. The V gene lost 0 bases and the J gene lost 6 bases, with 12 bases spanning the gap. The CDR3: CASSQDLGLGEQYF. CDR3 DNA sequence: TGCGCCAGCAGCCAAGATTTAGGGTTAGGCGAGCAGTACTTC.

Only a few counts were recorded for this clonotype. The rearrangement links TRBV20-1 to TRBJ2-1; TRBD2 agrees at 10 bases. Losses at the gene ends were 3 bases for V and 4 bases for J; bases not matched to a gene: 3. From germline, CDR1 is DFQATT and CDR2 SNEGSKA (reference sequence). The CDR3 covers 14 residues. In DNA, the CDR3 is TGCAGTGCTAGTACAGCGGGAGGGTACAATGAGCAGTTCTTC. As protein: CSASTAGGYNEQFF.

This clonotype was recorded only once. The CDR3 reads CASSWGQGNTEAFF. The CDR3 DNA is TGCGCCAGCAGCTGGGGACAGGGGAACACTGAAGCTTTCTTT. The chain uses TRBV5-1 and TRBJ1-1; the match to TRBD1 covers 9 bases. Germline V gives CDR1 SGHRS, CDR2 YFSETQ. Trimming removed 3 bases from V and 1 base from J; junction bases left unmatched: 1. This CDR3 is 14 amino acids long.

J is TRBJ1-2 and V is TRBV5-1; D call uncertain. V dropped 4 bases and J dropped 8 bases, with 12 bases sitting between them. Germline V lookup: CDR1 SGHRS, CDR2 YFSETQ. The CDR3 spans 12 residues. The CDR3 reads CASSPNVGGYTF. CDR3 nucleotide sequence: TGCGCCAGCAGCCCCAACGTGGGGGGCTACACCTTC.

This chain uses TRBV7-8 with TRBJ2-1, with TRBD2 as a possible D gene (7 bases). CDR3 length equals 15 residues. Germline CDR1 is SGHVS and CDR2 is FQNEAQ. Trimming left V 3 bases short and J 7 bases short, with 16 bases between. Here the CDR3 DNA reads TGTGCCAGCAGCTTTGGCCGGGGGGCCCCTAATGAGCAGTTCTTC. Protein product: CASSFGRGAPNEQFF.

This clonotype was seen repeatedly, ten times or more. The chain has TRBV10-3 and TRBJ1-4; the match to TRBD1 covers 12 bases. CDR3 length: 15 amino acids. V lost 6 bases to trimming and J lost 6 bases; unmatched junction nucleotides: 5. Looked up from germline, CDR1 is ENHRY and CDR2 is SYGVKD. Written as DNA, the CDR3 is TGTGCCATCAGGGGGACAGGGGGCGATGATGAAAAACTGTTTTTT. Translating gives CAIRGTGGDDEKLFF.

The V and J genes are TRBV7-9 and TRBJ2-7; perhaps TRBD1 as D (6 bases). V was pared by 1 base and J by 9 bases, with 19 bases between. The CDR3 spans 15 residues. The V gene's germline CDR1 is SEHNR and CDR2 FQNEAQ (reference sequence). CDR3 DNA sequence: TGTGCCAGCAGCTTAGTCCCTGTACAGGGACCTGCGCAGTACTTC. Amino acids: CASSLVPVQGPAQYF. The whole variable domain, filled in from reference TRBV7-9 and TRBJ2-7, reads DTGVSQNPRHKITKRGQNVTFRCDPISEHNRLYWYRQTLGQGPEFLTYFQNEAQLEKSRLLSDRFSAERPKGSFSTLEIQRTEQGDSAMYLCASSLVPVQGPAQYFGPGTRLTVT.

This clonotype was seen a few times. The chain uses TRBV6-1 and TRBJ2-5; TRBD1 matches at 10 bases. Germline V gene sequence: CDR1 MNHNS, CDR2 SASEGT. The CDR3 loop spans 14 amino acids. V shed 6 bases, J shed 3 bases, and the junction held 4 bases outside the gene matches. This CDR3 is CASRDRGREETQYF. The CDR3 nucleotides read TGTGCCAGCAGAGACAGGGGGCGCGAAGAGACCCAGTACTTC.

The chain is built from TRBV14 and TRBJ2-7; 9 bases agree with TRBD1. V was pared by 1 base and J by 8 bases, with 9 bases of the junction left unmatched. Germline V gives CDR1 SGHDN, CDR2 FVKESK. This CDR3 comprises 15 residues. The CDR3 spells CASSQARGTGLKQYF. CDR3 DNA sequence: TGTGCCAGCAGCCAAGCCCGGGGGACAGGGTTGAAGCAGTACTTC.

A few counts support this clonotype. The V call is TRBV29-1, the J call TRBJ2-1; D remains unclear. Germline CDR1 SQVTM, CDR2 ANQGSEA. V was pared by 6 bases and J by 5 bases, with 8 bases between. This CDR3 comprises 11 residues. CDR3: CSVAPHNEQFF. As DNA, the CDR3 is TGCAGCGTCGCCCCACACAATGAGCAGTTCTTC.

This clonotype was seen a handful of times. This chain uses TRBV7-2 with TRBJ2-7; tentatively, D is TRBD1 (6 bases). The CDR3 is made up of 15 amino acids. V shed 4 bases and J shed 7 bases, with 20 bases lying between them. CDR1 and CDR2 from the germline V gene are SGHTA and FQGNSA. CDR3 region: CASSSNPGHTSEQYF. As DNA, the CDR3 is TGTGCCAGCAGCTCAAACCCGGGACATACATCTGAGCAGTACTTC.